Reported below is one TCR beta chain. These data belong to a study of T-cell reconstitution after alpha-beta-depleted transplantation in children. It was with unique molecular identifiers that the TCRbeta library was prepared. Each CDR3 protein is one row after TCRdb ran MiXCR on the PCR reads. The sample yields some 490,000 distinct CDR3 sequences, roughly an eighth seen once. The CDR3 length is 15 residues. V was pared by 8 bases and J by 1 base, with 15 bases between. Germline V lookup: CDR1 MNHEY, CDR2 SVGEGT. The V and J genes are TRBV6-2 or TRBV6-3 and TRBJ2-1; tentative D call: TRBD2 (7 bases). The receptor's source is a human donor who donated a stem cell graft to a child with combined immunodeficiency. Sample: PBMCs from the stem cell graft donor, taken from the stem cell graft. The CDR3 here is CASRRGGVSYNEQFF. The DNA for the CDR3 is TGTGCCAGCCGGCGAGGGGGGGTGTCCTACAATGAGCAGTTCTTC.